These 21 T cell receptor beta chains were sequenced from one sample in a study of T-cell memory formation after mild COVID-19. TCRdb re-derived calls from the 5' RACE reads in MiXCR, one entry per CDR3 protein. The sample carries 350,000 to 400,000 distinct CDR3 sequences, approximately 15% recorded once. The sample was PBMCs or a T cell subset sorted from them (not recorded which). All receptors come from a man aged 18 to 35 who had mild COVID-19 (a few samples of this study predate the infection). Cell type and time point are not known.

V usage is TRBV12-3 or TRBV12-4 and J usage is TRBJ2-2, with D possibly being TRBD2 (7 bases). V shed 3 bases and J shed 2 bases, with 10 bases lying between them. CDR3 length: 15 residues. The CDR3 reads CASSFAGANTGELFF. In DNA, the CDR3 is TGTGCCAGCAGTTTCGCGGGGGCCAACACCGGGGAGCTGTTTTTT.

The chain joins TRBV18 to TRBJ1-2, with a weak D call TRBD1 (6 bases). Germline V gene sequence: CDR1 KGHSH, CDR2 LQKENI. Trimming removed 3 bases at V and 2 bases at J, with 19 bases between. The CDR3 runs 17 residues. The CDR3, as DNA: TGTGCCAGCTCACCGGTGGGGACACTACTTGGGAACTATGGCTACACCTTC. It translates to CASSPVGTLLGNYGYTF.

This clonotype was observed a few times. The chain has TRBV7-9 and TRBJ2-5; D not certain. This CDR3 is built from 14 residues. Trimming removed 1 base at V and 5 bases at J, with 11 bases between. Germline lookup yields CDR1 SEHNR and CDR2 FQNEAQ (reference sequence). CDR3 nucleotide sequence: TGTGCCAGCAGCTTAGGCCCAGCTTGGGAGACCCAGTACTTC. Protein sequence: CASSLGPAWETQYF.

This clonotype was picked up a small number of times. The rearrangement joins TRBV4-1 to TRBJ1-1; D might be TRBD1 (6 bases). Germline V gene data show CDR1 as MGHRA and CDR2 as YSYEKL. The germline V and J ends were trimmed by 0 bases and 6 bases, with 17 bases remaining between them. CDR3 length: 16 amino acids. The CDR3 sequence: CASSQDRRGLRAEAFF. Here the CDR3 DNA reads TGCGCCAGCAGCCAAGATCGACGGGGGCTAAGAGCTGAAGCTTTCTTT.

This clonotype appeared many times. V gene TRBV29-1 combines with J gene TRBJ2-2, with D perhaps matching TRBD2 (6 bases). CDR1 and CDR2 (germline): SQVTM, ANQGSEA. Between the trimmed V and J ends, which lost 4 bases and 4 bases, there was a span of 16 bases. The CDR3 spans 15 residues. CDR3 amino acids: CSVVHRGVGTGELFF. CDR3 in DNA: TGCAGCGTTGTTCATCGCGGGGTTGGCACCGGGGAGCTGTTTTTT.

The table lists this clonotype with a few counts. The CDR3 here is CASSPRTVSATEAFF. The DNA for the CDR3 is TGTGCCAGCAGTCCTAGGACAGTCTCGGCCACTGAAGCTTTCTTT. V usage is TRBV12-3 or TRBV12-4 and J usage is TRBJ1-1, with D tentatively TRBD1 (6 bases). Trimming removed 5 bases at V and 4 bases at J, with 17 bases between. This CDR3 is 15 amino acids long.

J is TRBJ1-2 and V is TRBV2; a possible D gene is TRBD1 (6 bases). The germline CDR1 and CDR2 sequences are SNHLY and FYNNEI. With 3 bases removed from V and 6 bases from J, the gap between germline ends came to 14 bases. This CDR3 has 14 amino acids. The CDR3 nucleotides read TGTGCCAGCAGTGAGTCCAGGGGAGGCCATGGCTACACCTTC. Translated: CASSESRGGHGYTF. Combining the CDR3 with reference TRBV2 and TRBJ1-2 gives the whole variable domain EPEVTQTPSHQVTQMGQEVILRCVPISNHLYFYWYRQILGQKVEFLVSFYNNEISEKSEIFDDQFSVERPDGSNFTLKIRSTKLEDSAMYFCASSESRGGHGYTFGSGTRLTVV.

This clonotype appeared a few times. This sequence joins TRBV5-5 and TRBJ1-1; 9 positions match TRBD1. The ends lost 5 bases at V and 3 bases at J; junction bases unmatched: 11. Germline assignment: CDR1 SGHKS and CDR2 YYEKEE (reference sequence). This CDR3 has 16 residues. CDR3 loop: CASSSIGQGLDTEAFF. CDR3 coding DNA: TGTGCCAGCAGTTCGATCGGACAGGGGTTGGACACTGAAGCTTTCTTT.

The chain combines TRBV18 with TRBJ2-7, with a tentative D call TRBD1 (5 bases). Germline CDR1 reads KGHSH; CDR2 reads LQKENI. The CDR3 length is 15 residues. Trimming stripped 0 bases from V and 5 bases from J, with 14 bases between. CDR3: CASSPPLQGKDEQYF. As DNA, the CDR3 is TGTGCCAGCTCACCACCCCTCCAGGGTAAAGACGAGCAGTACTTC. Combining the CDR3 with reference TRBV18 and TRBJ2-7 gives the whole variable domain NAGVMQNPRHLVRRRGQEARLRCSPMKGHSHVYWYRQLPEEGLKFMVYLQKENIIDESGMPKERFSAEFPKEGPSILRIQQVVRGDSAAYFCASSPPLQGKDEQYFGPGTRLTVT.

This clonotype was seen a handful of times. The J gene is TRBJ1-5, the V gene TRBV3-1; D is unclear. The germline V and J ends were trimmed by 4 bases and 7 bases, with 11 bases remaining between them. CDR3 length: 13 residues. CDR1 LGHDT and CDR2 YNNKEL come from the germline V gene (reference sequence). The CDR3 sequence is CASSRSLGQPQHF. CDR3 bases: TGTGCCAGCAGCCGCAGTCTTGGGCAGCCCCAGCATTTT.

This clonotype was picked up a small number of times. This chain joins TRBV12-3 or TRBV12-4 and TRBJ1-1, with no clear D. Trimming pared 4 bases from V and 3 bases from J, leaving 12 bases between. This CDR3 comprises 14 residues. CDR3 protein: CASSSWFKDTEAFF. The CDR3 nucleotides are TGTGCCAGCAGTTCTTGGTTTAAGGACACTGAAGCTTTCTTT.

This chain connects TRBV7-2 to TRBJ1-2; maybe TRBD1 (5 bases). V was pared by 5 bases and J by 4 bases, with 14 bases between. The CDR3 covers 14 residues. CDR1 SGHTA and CDR2 FQGNSA come from the germline V gene. DNA for the CDR3: TGTGCCAGCAGCACCCAGGGTCCGGGCTATGGCTACACCTTC. Its protein product is CASSTQGPGYGYTF.

There are a few counts of this clonotype. V and J are TRBV9 and TRBJ1-3, with TRBD1 identical over 8 bases. Trimming removed 3 bases from V and 2 bases from J; junction bases left unmatched: 4. The CDR3 sequence is 15 residues long. Germline CDR1 reads SGDLS; CDR2 reads YYNGEE. CDR3 amino acids: CASSDRTGPGNTIYF. The CDR3 bases are TGTGCCAGCAGCGATCGGACAGGGCCTGGAAACACCATATATTTT. The variable domain in full, with the rest retrieved from reference TRBV9 and TRBJ1-3, is DSGVTQTPKHLITATGQRVTLRCSPRSGDLSVYWYQQSLDQGLQFLIQYYNGEERAKGNILERFSAQQFPDLHSELNLSSLELGDSALYFCASSDRTGPGNTIYFGEGSWLTVV.

This clonotype was observed many times. This sequence joins TRBV5-1 and TRBJ2-7; D is uncertain. Germline lookup yields CDR1 SGHRS and CDR2 YFSETQ. The CDR3 totals 12 residues. Trimming cost V 4 bases and J 6 bases, with 11 bases left between them. The DNA of the CDR3 is TGCGCCAGCAGCGGCTGGGGATCCGAGCAGTACGTC. It translates to CASSGWGSEQYV.

This clonotype was detected only a few times. CDR3 bases: TGTGCCAGCAGCGGGGGATCGGGCACAGATACGCAGTATTTT. Its protein is CASSGGSGTDTQYF. J is TRBJ2-3 and V is TRBV9; D gene uncertain. V was pared by 3 bases and J by 1 base, with 9 bases between. CDR1 and CDR2 (germline): SGDLS, YYNGEE. The CDR3 has 14 amino acids. Supplemented by reference TRBV9 and TRBJ2-3, the full variable domain reads DSGVTQTPKHLITATGQRVTLRCSPRSGDLSVYWYQQSLDQGLQFLIQYYNGEERAKGNILERFSAQQFPDLHSELNLSSLELGDSALYFCASSGGSGTDTQYFGPGTRLTVL.

In its sample, this clonotype was seen a few times. V and J are TRBV6-5 and TRBJ1-1, with D perhaps TRBD1 (6 bases). V was clipped by 5 bases and J by 10 bases, with 20 bases between them. Germline V lookup: CDR1 MNHEY, CDR2 SVGAGI. CDR3 length: 14 residues. The CDR3 is CASSNRAGGRGAFF. The CDR3 DNA sequence: TGTGCCAGCAGTAACAGGGCGGGAGGCCGAGGAGCTTTCTTT.

V usage is TRBV5-1 and J usage is TRBJ2-5; the match to TRBD2 covers 12 bases. The length of the CDR3 is 14 residues. J gave up 4 bases and V 4 bases, and 2 bases lay outside the gene matches. Germline values: CDR1 SGHRS, CDR2 YFSETQ. The CDR3 bases are TGCGCCAGCAGCGTGGGACTAGCGGGAGAGACCCAGTACTTC. Amino acids: CASSVGLAGETQYF.

V usage is TRBV4-1 and J usage is TRBJ1-6, with D possibly matching TRBD1 (6 bases). The CDR3 contains 17 residues. V was pared by 7 bases and J by 7 bases, with 23 bases between. CDR1 is MGHRA, CDR2 YSYEKL, per germline. CDR3 region: CASKSQGQPSGNSPLHF. The CDR3 DNA reads as TGCGCCAGCAAAAGCCAGGGGCAACCCTCCGGGAATTCACCCCTCCACTTT.

This clonotype was counted between two and nine times. The chain is built from TRBV7-2 and TRBJ2-7; 9 positions match TRBD1. Germline values: CDR1 SGHTA, CDR2 FQGNSA. The CDR3 length is 15 residues. V was pared by 6 bases and J by 4 bases, with 10 bases of the junction left unmatched. CDR3 coding DNA: TGTGCCAGCAGTAGCCGTGGGACAGGGTGGTACGAGCAGTACTTC. This encodes CASSSRGTGWYEQYF.

This clonotype was seen a handful of times. The chain uses TRBV11-1 and TRBJ2-1, with unresolved D. The CDR3 spans 15 residues. Deletions cut 4 bases from V and 3 bases from J, with 13 bases between. Germline V CDR1 and CDR2: SGHAT, FQDESV (reference sequence). The CDR3 DNA reads TGTGCCAGCAGCTCAGATTGGGCGGACTACAATGAGCAGTTCTTC. Its translation is CASSSDWADYNEQFF.

This clonotype was detected only a few times. The V gene is TRBV6-5, the J gene TRBJ2-2; unclear D gene. V lost 0 bases and J lost 6, with 8 bases in between. CDR3 length equals 14 residues. The germline gives CDR1 MNHEY, CDR2 SVGAGI. The CDR3 bases are TGTGCCAGCAGTTACTCTCCCGGGTCCGGGGAGCTGTTTTTT. Translated: CASSYSPGSGELFF.